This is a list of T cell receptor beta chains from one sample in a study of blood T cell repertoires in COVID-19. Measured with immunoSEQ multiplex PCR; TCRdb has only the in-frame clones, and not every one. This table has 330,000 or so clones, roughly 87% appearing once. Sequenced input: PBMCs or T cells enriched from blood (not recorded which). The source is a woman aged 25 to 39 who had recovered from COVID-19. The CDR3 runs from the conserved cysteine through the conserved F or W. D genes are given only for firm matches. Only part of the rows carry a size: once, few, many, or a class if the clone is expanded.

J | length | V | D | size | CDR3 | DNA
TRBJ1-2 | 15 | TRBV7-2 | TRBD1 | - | CASSPGQGPIYGYTF | TGTGCCAGCAGCCCGGGACAGGGGCCCATCTATGGCTACACCTTC
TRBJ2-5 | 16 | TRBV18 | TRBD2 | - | CASSLGLAGGTETQYF | TGTGCCAGCTCACTTGGACTAGCGGGAGGTACGGAGACCCAGTACTTC
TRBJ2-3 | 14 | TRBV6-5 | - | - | CASSRTDKTDTQYF | TGTGCCAGCAGTCGGACAGATAAAACAGATACGCAGTATTTT
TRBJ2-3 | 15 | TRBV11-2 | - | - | CASSVTRSGADTQYF | TGTGCCAGCAGCGTCACTAGGTCAGGCGCAGATACGCAGTATTTT
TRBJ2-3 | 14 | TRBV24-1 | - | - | CATSAAGATDTQYF | TGTGCCACCAGTGCGGCGGGGGCCACAGATACGCAGTATTTT
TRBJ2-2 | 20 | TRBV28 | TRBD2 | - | CASSPTWGTSGRADTGELFF | TGTGCCAGCAGTCCGACCTGGGGGACTAGCGGGAGGGCCGACACCGGGGAGCTGTTTTTT
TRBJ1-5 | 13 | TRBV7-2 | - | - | CASSLAGTRPQHF | TGTGCCAGCAGCTTAGCCGGGACACGGCCCCAGCATTTT
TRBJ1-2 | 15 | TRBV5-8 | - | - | CASKYNRAGVYGYTF | TGTGCCAGCAAATATAACAGGGCCGGTGTCTATGGCTACACCTTC
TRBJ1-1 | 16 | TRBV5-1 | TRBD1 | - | CASSLGTGGPNTEAFF | TGCGCCAGCAGCCTAGGAACAGGGGGGCCGAACACTGAAGCTTTCTTT
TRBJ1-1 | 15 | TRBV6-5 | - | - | CASSFLENVDTEAFF | TGTGCCAGCAGTTTCCTCGAGAATGTGGACACTGAAGCTTTCTTT
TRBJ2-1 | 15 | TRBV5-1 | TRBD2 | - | CASNGLAGVINEQFF | TGCGCCAGCAACGGACTAGCGGGAGTTATCAATGAGCAGTTCTTC
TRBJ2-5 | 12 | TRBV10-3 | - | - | CAIRDREETQYF | TGTGCCATCAGGGACAGAGAAGAGACCCAGTACTTC
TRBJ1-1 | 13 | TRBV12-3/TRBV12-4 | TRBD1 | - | CASSRTGETEAFF | TGTGCCAGCAGTAGGACAGGGGAGACTGAAGCTTTCTTT
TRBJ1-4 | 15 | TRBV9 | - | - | CASSVAGSTNEKLFF | TGTGCCAGCAGCGTAGCAGGTTCGACTAATGAAAAACTGTTTTTT
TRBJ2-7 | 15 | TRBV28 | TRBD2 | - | CASSPWTSVTYEQYF | TGTGCCAGCAGTCCATGGACTAGCGTAACCTACGAGCAGTACTTC
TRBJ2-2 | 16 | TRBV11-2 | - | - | CASSLGLITNTGELFF | TGTGCCAGCAGCTTAGGACTCATAACTAACACCGGGGAGCTGTTTTTT
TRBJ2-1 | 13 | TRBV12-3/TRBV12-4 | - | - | CASSFSSGSGQFF | TGTGCCAGCAGTTTTTCCTCGGGTAGCGGCCAGTTCTTC
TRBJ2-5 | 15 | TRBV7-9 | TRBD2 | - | CASSLGAGGQETQYF | TGTGCCAGCAGCTTAGGAGCGGGGGGGCAAGAGACCCAGTACTTC
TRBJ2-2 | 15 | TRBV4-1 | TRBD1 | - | CASSRGQGLTGELFF | TGCGCCAGCAGCCGGGGACAGGGTTTGACCGGGGAGCTGTTTTTT
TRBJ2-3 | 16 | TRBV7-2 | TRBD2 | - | CASSPSPSGGRDTQYF | TGTGCCAGCAGCCCGTCCCCTAGCGGGGGGCGGGATACGCAGTATTTT
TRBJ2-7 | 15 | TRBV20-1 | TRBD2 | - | CSASRLAGGPYEQYF | TGCAGTGCTAGTCGTCTAGCGGGGGGCCCTTACGAGCAGTACTTC
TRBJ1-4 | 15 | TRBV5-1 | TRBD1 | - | CASSGQGATNEKLFF | TGCGCCAGCAGCGGACAGGGGGCGACTAATGAAAAACTGTTTTTT
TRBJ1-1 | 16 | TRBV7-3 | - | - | CASSLSSGAMNTEAFF | TGTGCCAGCAGCTTATCTAGTGGGGCGATGAACACTGAAGCTTTCTTT
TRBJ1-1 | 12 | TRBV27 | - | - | CAVLDRNTEAFF | TGTGCCGTGCTAGACAGGAACACTGAAGCTTTCTTT
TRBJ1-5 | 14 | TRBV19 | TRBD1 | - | CASSNDRGSQPQHF | TGTGCCAGTAGCAATGACAGGGGAAGCCAGCCCCAGCATTTT
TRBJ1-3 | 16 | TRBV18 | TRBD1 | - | CASSPGWDSSGNTIYF | TGTGCCAGCTCACCAGGCTGGGACAGCTCTGGAAACACCATATATTTT
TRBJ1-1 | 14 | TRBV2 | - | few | CASSGRVLNTEAFF | TGTGCCAGCAGTGGCAGGGTCCTGAACACTGAAGCTTTCTTT
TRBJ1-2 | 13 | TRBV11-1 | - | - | CASSPGDWEGYTF | TGTGCCAGCAGCCCGGGGGACTGGGAAGGCTACACCTTC
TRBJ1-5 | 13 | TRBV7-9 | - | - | CASSLTQDQPQHF | TGTGCCAGCAGCCTAACACAGGATCAGCCCCAGCATTTT
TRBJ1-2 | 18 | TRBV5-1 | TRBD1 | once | CASSPANAIAGQGTGYTF | TGCGCCAGCAGCCCGGCAAATGCTATCGCGGGACAGGGGACTGGCTACACCTTC
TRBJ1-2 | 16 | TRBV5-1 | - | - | CASSLDGSGTNYGYTF | TGCGCCAGCAGCTTGGACGGCTCGGGGACTAACTATGGCTACACCTTC
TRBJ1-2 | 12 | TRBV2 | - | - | CASSGEAYGYTF | TGTGCCAGCAGCGGGGAGGCCTATGGCTACACCTTC
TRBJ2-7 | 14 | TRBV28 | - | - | CASSLEGSSYEQYF | TGTGCCAGCAGTTTAGAAGGGAGCTCCTACGAGCAGTACTTC
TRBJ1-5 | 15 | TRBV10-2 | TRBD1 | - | CASSRGQGAGQPQHF | TGCGCCAGCAGCCGGGGACAGGGGGCGGGTCAGCCCCAGCATTTT
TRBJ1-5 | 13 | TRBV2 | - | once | CASSTEGQQPQHF | TGTGCCAGCAGTACCGAAGGACAACAGCCCCAGCATTTT
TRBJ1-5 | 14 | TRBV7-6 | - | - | CASSPDSGNQPQHF | TGTGCCAGCAGTCCCGACAGTGGCAATCAGCCCCAGCATTTT
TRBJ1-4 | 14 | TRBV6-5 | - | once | CASSYAGAGEKLFF | TGTGCCAGCAGTTACGCGGGGGCAGGTGAAAAACTGTTTTTT
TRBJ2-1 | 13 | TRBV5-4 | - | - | CASRQENYNEQFF | TGTGCCAGCAGACAAGAAAACTACAATGAGCAGTTCTTC
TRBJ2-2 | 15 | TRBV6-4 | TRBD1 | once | CASSRDRADTGELFF | TGTGCCAGCAGTCGGGACAGGGCCGACACCGGGGAGCTGTTTTTT
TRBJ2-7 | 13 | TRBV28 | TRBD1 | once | CASLPTGGYEQYF | TGTGCCAGCTTACCGACAGGGGGCTACGAGCAGTACTTC
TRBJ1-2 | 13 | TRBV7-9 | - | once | CASSLGSDYGYTF | TGTGCCAGCAGCTTAGGGTCGGACTATGGCTACACCTTC
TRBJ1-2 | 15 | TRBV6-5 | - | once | CASSYRQTWGYGYTF | TGTGCCAGCAGTTATCGACAGACGTGGGGCTATGGCTACACCTTC
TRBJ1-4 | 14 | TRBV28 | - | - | CAINRGGANEKLFF | TGTGCCATCAACCGGGGGGGAGCTAATGAAAAACTGTTTTTT
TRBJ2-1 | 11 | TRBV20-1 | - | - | CSARFGGEAFF | TGCAGTGCTAGGTTCGGCGGGGAGGCGTTCTTC
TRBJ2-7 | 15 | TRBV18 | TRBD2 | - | CASSPSLADSYEQYF | TGTGCCAGCTCACCGTCACTAGCGGACTCCTACGAGCAGTACTTC
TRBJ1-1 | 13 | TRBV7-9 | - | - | CASSYRSGIEAFF | TGTGCCAGCAGCTACAGAAGTGGCATTGAAGCTTTCTTT
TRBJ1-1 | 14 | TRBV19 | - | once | CASSIMSGNTEAFF | TGTGCCAGTAGTATTATGTCCGGGAACACTGAAGCTTTCTTT